These T cell receptor beta chains were read from a single sample in a study of cytomegalovirus exposure and HLA in healthy donors. TCRdb's table, derived via immunoSEQ multiplex PCR, lists solely in-frame clones and lacks some. The data show approximately 120,000 clones, roughly 72% seen once. Material for sequencing was PBMCs. These receptors were collected from a man aged 40-49 years in good health and CMV-seropositive. Both conserved end residues are part of each CDR3. D genes are given only for firm matches. Where a row states a size, it is once, few, many or the class of an expanded clone; other rows omit it.

v_gene	d_gene	abundance	j_gene	CDR3aa	CDR3nt
TRBV9	TRBD1	-	TRBJ2-7	CASSVVRGGAFHEQYF	TGTGCCAGCAGCGTAGTCAGAGGGGGCGCCTTCCACGAGCAGTACTTC
TRBV9	-	-	TRBJ1-3	CASSVDGGPHSGNTIYF	TGTGCCAGCAGCGTAGACGGGGGGCCCCACTCTGGAAACACCATATATTTT
TRBV5-4	-	-	TRBJ1-1	CASSFRRDTEAFF	TGTGCCAGCAGCTTTCGGCGGGACACTGAAGCTTTCTTT
TRBV9	TRBD1	-	TRBJ2-1	CASSAPDRETYNEQFF	TGTGCCAGCAGCGCACCCGACAGGGAGACCTACAATGAGCAGTTCTTC
TRBV18	TRBD1	-	TRBJ1-5	CASSPPSGGNQPQHF	TGTGCCAGCTCACCACCGTCAGGGGGGAATCAGCCCCAGCATTTT
TRBV6-5	-	once	TRBJ2-5	CASSYGGQETQYF	TGTGCCAGCAGTTACGGAGGGCAAGAGACCCAGTACTTC
TRBV15	TRBD1	-	TRBJ2-1	CATSRVGTGGNEQFF	TGTGCCACCAGCAGAGTAGGGACAGGGGGCAATGAGCAGTTCTTC
TRBV7-2	-	-	TRBJ2-1	CASSFLGGGPNEQFF	TGTGCCAGCAGCTTTCTGGGCGGAGGACCCAATGAGCAGTTCTTC
TRBV6-1	TRBD2	-	TRBJ2-1	CASSEASGGSYNEQFF	TGTGCCAGCAGTGAAGCAAGCGGGGGATCCTACAATGAGCAGTTCTTC
TRBV7-9	-	-	TRBJ1-3	CASSSGGNTIYF	TGTGCCAGCAGCTCAGGAGGAAACACCATATATTTT
TRBV6-4	TRBD2	-	TRBJ2-1	CASSDGLAGGNEQFF	TGTGCCAGCAGTGATGGACTAGCGGGAGGAAATGAGCAGTTCTTC
TRBV2	-	-	TRBJ2-7	CASTWTPQIYEQYF	TGTGCCAGCACTTGGACTCCTCAAATCTACGAGCAGTACTTC
TRBV23-1	-	few	TRBJ1-2	CASSQSTMTNYGYTF	TGCGCCAGCAGTCAGTCGACAATGACTAACTATGGCTACACCTTC
TRBV5-6	-	-	TRBJ2-5	CASSWGEEGQETQYF	TGTGCCAGCAGCTGGGGGGAGGAAGGTCAAGAGACCCAGTACTTC
TRBV12-5	TRBD2	-	TRBJ2-3	CASGLPGLATDTQYF	TGTGCTAGTGGTTTGCCGGGACTAGCAACAGATACGCAGTATTTT
TRBV6-5	-	-	TRBJ1-2	CASRKGGDIYGYTF	TGTGCCAGTCGGAAGGGCGGGGATATCTATGGCTACACCTTC
TRBV13	TRBD1	-	TRBJ2-7	CASSFQIGTDSYEQYF	TGTGCCAGCAGCTTTCAAATAGGGACAGACTCCTACGAGCAGTACTTC
TRBV7-2	TRBD1	-	TRBJ2-7	CASSYSGTGGPSSYEQYF	TGTGCCAGCAGCTATTCCGGGACAGGGGGCCCCAGCTCCTACGAGCAGTACTTC
TRBV4-1	TRBD2	few	TRBJ2-2	CASSLYSLAGGANTGELFF	TGCGCCAGCAGCCTCTACTCTCTAGCGGGGGGTGCGAACACCGGGGAGCTGTTTTTT
TRBV7-8	-	once	TRBJ2-7	CASSLRVSYEQYF	TGTGCCAGCAGCTTACGGGTATCCTACGAGCAGTACTTC
TRBV6-1	-	-	TRBJ1-2	CASSEAAVPNYGYTF	TGTGCCAGCAGTGAAGCGGCAGTTCCTAACTATGGCTACACCTTC
TRBV27	TRBD2	few	TRBJ2-1	CASISRLLAGELSEQFF	TGTGCCAGCATTTCCCGTCTTCTGGCGGGAGAATTGTCTGAGCAGTTCTTC
TRBV18	-	once	TRBJ1-5	CASSPSGDQPQHF	TGTGCCAGCTCACCATCCGGGGATCAGCCCCAGCATTTT
TRBV5-5	TRBD1	few	TRBJ1-3	CASSPAQGALGGNTIYF	TGTGCCAGCAGCCCTGCTCAGGGGGCTCTCGGTGGAAACACCATATATTTT
TRBV2	-	-	TRBJ1-5	CASSPSNQPQHF	TGTGCCAGCAGCCCTTCCAATCAGCCCCAGCATTTT
TRBV30	TRBD1	-	TRBJ1-4	CAWSVGTGNEKLFF	TGTGCCTGGAGTGTGGGGACAGGGAACGAAAAACTGTTTTTT
TRBV19	TRBD2	-	TRBJ2-1	CASSISSTSGRGEQFF	TGTGCCAGTAGTATTTCTAGCACTAGCGGGAGAGGCGAGCAGTTCTTC
TRBV7-9	-	-	TRBJ1-2	CASSLTDPLSGGYTF	TGTGCCAGCAGCTTAACTGACCCTTTATCGGGAGGCTACACCTTC
TRBV5-6	-	few	TRBJ2-1	CASSPQTGGRLAGGPEFF	TGTGCCAGCAGCCCCCAGACAGGGGGCAGGCTAGCGGGAGGTCCAGAGTTCTTC
TRBV7-8	-	-	TRBJ1-5	CASSSSGQNSNQPQHF	TGTGCCAGCAGCTCCAGTGGGCAAAATAGCAATCAGCCCCAGCATTTT
TRBV6-5	-	-	TRBJ1-2	CASSSSPTGDYGYTF	TGTGCCAGCAGTTCATCACCTACAGGCGACTATGGCTACACCTTC
TRBV15	TRBD2	-	TRBJ2-7	CATGREMNYEQYF	TGTGCCACCGGGCGGGAGATGAACTACGAGCAGTACTTC
TRBV18	-	-	TRBJ1-1	CASSLRGGSTEAFF	TGTGCCAGCTCACTCCGAGGAGGGAGCACTGAAGCTTTCTTT